This T cell receptor beta chain derives from a study of blood T cell repertoires in COVID-19. Study-level information: The study drew acute and convalescent COVID-19 samples from the United States, Italy and Spain.

This clone was observed a single time. The V and J ends lost 5 bases and 1 base, in that order; junction bases with no gene match: 1. The CDR3 is made up of 13 amino acids. The germline V gene has CDR1 SGHTA and CDR2 FQGNSA. Repertoires were generated with immunoSEQ multiplex PCR, while TCRdb's copy carries only in-frame clones and drops some. The table lists 110,000 or so clones, roughly 85% of them singletons. This sequence originates from a human donor in a cohort sampled during active COVID-19. Input material: peripheral blood. The rearrangement uses TRBV7-2 and TRBJ1-1, with 7 positions matching TRBD1. CDR3 DNA sequence: TGTGCCAGCAGCAGACAGGGGAACACTGAAGCTTTCTTT. Translation gives CASSRQGNTEAFF.